This is a list of T cell receptor beta chains from one sample in a study of shared clonotypes between healthy human individuals. Produced via immunoSEQ multiplex PCR; TCRdb's table is partial and in-frame only. Of about 990,000 clones listed, roughly 74% are singletons. Sequenced sample: memory CD4+ T cells from PBMCs. Receptor source: a man in his late teens or twenties in good health. Some clones in this sample may be carry-over from other donors' samples. The CDR3 runs from the conserved cysteine through the conserved F or W. D genes are given only for firm matches. The size entry is marked missing in some rows and otherwise reads once, few, many or a size class.

V	size	J	D	DNA	CDR3
TRBV19	-	TRBJ2-1	-	TGTGCCAGTAATTCTCTGGGGGGAAATGAGCAGTTCTTC	CASNSLGGNEQFF
TRBV28	-	TRBJ1-5	-	TGTGCCAGCAGTTTATCAGTGAGCAATCAGCCCCAGCATTTT	CASSLSVSNQPQHF
TRBV15	-	TRBJ1-4	TRBD1	TGTGCCACCAGCACCAGACAGGGGCCTAATGAAAAACTGTTTTTT	CATSTRQGPNEKLFF
TRBV29-1	few	TRBJ2-6	TRBD1	TGCAGCGTCCCCAGGGGGACTGGGGCCAACGTCCTGACTTTC	CSVPRGTGANVLTF
TRBV28	few	TRBJ1-1	-	TGTGCCAGCAGTTTATATGCGACAGGCGAAGCTTTCTTT	CASSLYATGEAFF
TRBV18	-	TRBJ2-1	TRBD2	TGTGCCAGCTCACCAGCACTAGCGGGAGTTATGTTCAATGAGCAGTTCTTC	CASSPALAGVMFNEQFF
TRBV28	-	TRBJ2-7	-	TGTGCCAGCAGTTTATCAGGGGAGACCTACGAGCAGTACTTC	CASSLSGETYEQYF
TRBV14	-	TRBJ2-7	-	TGTGCCAGCAGCCAAGGTTTTTTGAGTGGCGAGCAGTACTTC	CASSQGFLSGEQYF
TRBV2	-	TRBJ2-5	-	TGTGCCAGCGATGGCCGGGGGGAGACCCAGTACTTC	CASDGRGETQYF
TRBV7-9	-	TRBJ1-3	-	TGTGCCAGCAGCTTAATAGGGCTTTTCGGAAACACCATATATTTT	CASSLIGLFGNTIYF
TRBV29-1	-	TRBJ2-7	TRBD2	TGCAGCGTTCTTCCCTCGGGGGGACGGCCGGGAGGCTACGAGCAGTACTTC	CSVLPSGGRPGGYEQYF
TRBV6-1	-	TRBJ2-2	-	TGTGCCAGCAGTGCAACTGGTCGGGACACCGGGGAGCTGTCTTTT	CASSATGRDTGELSF
TRBV6-5	-	TRBJ1-2	TRBD1	TGTGCCAGCACCCAACAGGGGGGGTATGGCTACACCTTC	CASTQQGGYGYTF
TRBV5-6	-	TRBJ1-3	TRBD1	TGTGCCAGCAGCTTTAACTACAGGGGGGGAAACACCATATATTTT	CASSFNYRGGNTIYF
TRBV5-5	-	TRBJ1-4	TRBD1	TGTGCCAGCAGCCGGACAGGCGCTGACGAAAAACTGTTTTTT	CASSRTGADEKLFF
TRBV19	-	TRBJ2-2	-	TGTGCCAGTAGTTCCGGGGCCGCAGGGTCGACCGGGGAGCTGTTTTTT	CASSSGAAGSTGELFF
TRBV7-8	-	TRBJ2-1	-	TGTGCCAGCAGCTTAGCGAGGGACTTATTTTCAACCTACAATGAGCAGTTCTTC	CASSLARDLFSTYNEQFF
TRBV7-9	once	TRBJ1-3	TRBD1	TGTGCCAGCAGCTTAGGGGACAGGGATGGAAACACCATATATTTT	CASSLGDRDGNTIYF
TRBV6-5	-	TRBJ2-7	TRBD1	TGTGCCAGCAGTTACTCCACAGGGGCGTCCTACGAGCAGTACTTC	CASSYSTGASYEQYF
TRBV7-2	once	TRBJ2-2	TRBD1	TGTGCCAGCACAAAGAGGGGACAGGGGAATTTCGCGAACACCGGGGAGCTGTTTTTT	CASTKRGQGNFANTGELFF
TRBV6-1	-	TRBJ2-7	TRBD2	TGTGCCAGCGTAAGCGGGAGACGATACGAGCAGTACTTC	CASVSGRRYEQYF
TRBV6-5	-	TRBJ2-7	TRBD1	TGTGCCAGCAGTTCCGGGACAGGGGGTAGCGAGCAGTACTTC	CASSSGTGGSEQYF
TRBV7-2	-	TRBJ2-7	-	TGTGCCAGCAGCTTAGATCCGGCTTCCTACGAGCAGTACTTC	CASSLDPASYEQYF
TRBV11-2	-	TRBJ1-2	-	TGTGCCAGCAGCCCAGCAAGGAACTATGGCTACACCTTC	CASSPARNYGYTF
TRBV11-2	-	TRBJ2-7	-	TGTGCCAGCAGCTTAGAAAACGAGCAGTACTTC	CASSLENEQYF
TRBV7-3	-	TRBJ2-2	TRBD2	TGTGCCAGCAGCAAGGGACTAGCGGGAGGAACCGGGGAGCTGTTTTTT	CASSKGLAGGTGELFF
TRBV6-5	-	TRBJ2-2	-	TGTGCCAGCAGTTACTCGACTGGGAGAGGATTCGGGGAGCTGTTTTTT	CASSYSTGRGFGELFF
TRBV6-1	once	TRBJ2-7	-	TGTGCCAGCAGTGAAGTGGTCCGCTACGAGCAGTACTTC	CASSEVVRYEQYF
TRBV28	-	TRBJ2-3	TRBD1	TGTGCCAGCAGTTCAAGGGGGCGCGCAGATACGCAGTATTTT	CASSSRGRADTQYF
TRBV30	-	TRBJ2-7	-	TGTGCCTGGAGTAACACGGGCGAGCAGTACTTC	CAWSNTGEQYF
TRBV27	once	TRBJ1-1	TRBD1	TGTGCCAGCAGTTCGGGACAGCTAATGAACACTGAAGCTTTCTTT	CASSSGQLMNTEAFF
TRBV28	-	TRBJ1-1	TRBD1	TGTGCCAGCAGTCTTGACAGGGCCATGAACACTGAAGCTTTCTTT	CASSLDRAMNTEAFF